A selection of T cell receptor beta chains follows, all from one sample in a study of a mutant IDH1 vaccine in newly diagnosed glioma. Their cognate antigens are unknown. Sequenced by immunoSEQ multiplex PCR; TCRdb stores in-frame clones only, minus some. The repertoire holds about 23,000 clones, more than 70% seen once, with 2.8% in the top ten. Sequencing was performed on PBMCs, taken from a glioma patient whose treatment included an IDH1 peptide vaccine. These receptor sequences come from a man aged 35 to 55 with glioma. The CDR3 runs from the conserved cysteine through the conserved F or W. The D gene is left open where the match is weak. Size is stated for part of the rows, as once, few or many counts, or as a class when the clone is expanded.

>TRBJ2-1|TRBD2|16|.|TRBV27
TGTGCCAGCAGTTTAGGTAGTGGGGGACTAGCTTGGGAGCAGTTCTTC
CASSLGSGGLAWEQFF
>TRBJ1-5|.|15|.|TRBV6-5
TGTGCCAGCAGAAATTCGGGAAATAGCAATCAGCCCCAGCATTTT
CASRNSGNSNQPQHF
>TRBJ2-7|TRBD2|15|.|TRBV4-1
TGCGCCAGCAGCCAAGCCCCGGGACTATCTTGGGAGCAGTACTTC
CASSQAPGLSWEQYF
>TRBJ2-1|.|15|.|TRBV14
TGTGCCAGCAGCCAAGAAGTAATGGGGCTGAATGAGCAGTTCTTC
CASSQEVMGLNEQFF
>TRBJ2-7|.|13|few|TRBV7-8
TGTGCCAGCGGCCCCCTAGGGTCCTACGAGCAGTACTTC
CASGPLGSYEQYF
>TRBJ2-1|TRBD2|13|.|TRBV6-5
TGTGCCAGCAGTTACACCAGAGCGGGAGGGCAGTTCTTC
CASSYTRAGGQFF
>TRBJ2-7|TRBD1|13|.|TRBV15
TGTGCCACCAGCGGAGGACAGGTCTACGAGCAGTACTTC
CATSGGQVYEQYF
>TRBJ1-5|.|11|few|TRBV7-9
TGTGCCAGCAGCAAAACCGGGACACAGCATTTT
CASSKTGTQHF
>TRBJ1-1|.|15|.|TRBV7-9
TGTGCCAGCAGCTTCGCCCGGGGGCCCAACACTGAAGCTTTCTTT
CASSFARGPNTEAFF
>TRBJ2-5|.|14|.|TRBV6-5
TGTGCCAGCAGTTACTCGGACTCGGAGGGGACCCAGTACTTC
CASSYSDSEGTQYF
>TRBJ1-4|TRBD1|17|.|TRBV19
TGTGCCAGTAGTAACGACAGGGACTCTTCAACTAATGAAAAACTGTTTTTT
CASSNDRDSSTNEKLFF
>TRBJ1-5|.|13|.|TRBV28
TGTGCCAGCAGTTCGGGGAACAATCAGCCCCAGCATTTT
CASSSGNNQPQHF
>TRBJ1-2|.|13|.|TRBV11-1
TGTGCCAGCAGCTCGATGGGTTACGGCGGCTACACCTTC
CASSSMGYGGYTF
>TRBJ1-2|.|14|.|TRBV7-9
TGTGCCAGCAGCAACCGAAGAGCTAACTATGGCTACACCTTC
CASSNRRANYGYTF
>TRBJ1-2|.|13|.|TRBV6-6
TGTGCCAGCAGTTATTCTGGCCAGGACGGCTACACCTTC
CASSYSGQDGYTF
>TRBJ1-4|TRBD1|15|.|TRBV2
TGTGCCAGCAGTGGGCGACAGGGGGCGAATAGTAAACTGTTTTTT
CASSGRQGANSKLFF
>TRBJ2-7|TRBD1|15|.|TRBV5-1
TGCGCCAGCCAATCCAGAGGGGGCCCAACCTACGAGCAGTACTTC
CASQSRGGPTYEQYF
>TRBJ1-5|.|15|.|TRBV16
TGTGCCAGCAGCCAGTCAGCACAGGGATATCAGCCCCAGCATTTT
CASSQSAQGYQPQHF
>TRBJ1-5|.|12|.|TRBV28
TGTGCCAGCAGTTTCCCCTTTGAGCCCCAGCATTTT
CASSFPFEPQHF
>TRBJ2-7|.|15|.|TRBV19
TGTGCCAGTAGTATAGATCTCCAGTCCCCTTACGAGCAGTACTTC
CASSIDLQSPYEQYF
>TRBJ1-1|.|13|.|TRBV6-5
TGTGCCAGTGCGGGCCCAATGAACACTGAAGCTTTCTTT
CASAGPMNTEAFF
>TRBJ2-5|TRBD2|12|once|TRBV6-1
TGTGCCAGCAGTGTAGCGGGAGAGACCCAGTACTTC
CASSVAGETQYF
>TRBJ1-1|.|13|.|TRBV9
TGTGCCAGCAGCGTAGAGCCGAACACTGAAGCTTTCTTT
CASSVEPNTEAFF
>TRBJ2-1|.|15|.|TRBV6-6
TGTGCCAGCAGCTATACCCCCGGGGCCTACAATGAGCAGTTCTTC
CASSYTPGAYNEQFF
>TRBJ2-7|TRBD2|16|.|TRBV14
TGTGCCAGCAGCCAGCAGACTAGCGGGACATCCTACGAGCAGTACTTC
CASSQQTSGTSYEQYF
>TRBJ2-3|.|13|.|TRBV10-3
TGTGCCATCGGGACGGGAGCCAGAGATACGCAGTATTTT
CAIGTGARDTQYF
>TRBJ2-3|.|11|.|TRBV18
TGTGCCAGTATAATAGCTGATACGCAGTATTTT
CASIIADTQYF
>TRBJ2-1|.|16|.|TRBV29-1
TGCAGCGTTGAAGGGTTCGGCCAGGCTTCCTACAATGAGCAGTTCTTC
CSVEGFGQASYNEQFF
>TRBJ1-2|.|14|.|TRBV9
TGTGCCAGCAGCGTGGCCCCACACAGCTATGGCTACACCTTC
CASSVAPHSYGYTF
>TRBJ1-1|.|15|.|TRBV9
TGTGCCAGCAGCCCTCAGACAGCGATGAACACTGAAGCTTTCTTT
CASSPQTAMNTEAFF
>TRBJ2-1|.|13|.|TRBV15
TGTGCCACCAGCAGAGTACCCAGCAATGAGCAGTTCTTC
CATSRVPSNEQFF
>TRBJ1-4|.|14|.|TRBV5-1
TGCGCCAGCAGCTTGGCAGATAGAAATGAAAAACTGTTTTTT
CASSLADRNEKLFF
>TRBJ2-2|TRBD1|14|.|TRBV5-1
TGCGCCAGCAGATACGGACAGGGCGGCGGGGAGCTGTTTTTT
CASRYGQGGGELFF
>TRBJ2-3|.|14|.|TRBV10-2
TGCGCCAGCAGTAGGGGAGGGGGGACAGATACGCAGTATTTT
CASSRGGGTDTQYF
>TRBJ1-2|.|12|.|TRBV25-1
TGTGCCAGCGGAGGGGAAAACTATGGCTACACCTTC
CASGGENYGYTF
>TRBJ2-5|.|16|.|TRBV14
TGTGCCAGCAGCCAAGGGATCGGGACACTCCAAGAGACCCAGTACTTC
CASSQGIGTLQETQYF
>TRBJ1-5|.|12|.|TRBV28
TGTGCCAGCAATCGCGCCCATCAGCCCCAGCATTTT
CASNRAHQPQHF
>TRBJ1-2|.|12|.|TRBV7-9
TGTGCCAGCCAGTCAGGGGACTATGGCTACACCTTC
CASQSGDYGYTF
>TRBJ2-2|TRBD2|18|.|TRBV4-2
TGTGCCAGCAGCCAAGATACTAGCGGGTCTATCAACCCCAGGGAGCTGTTTTTT
CASSQDTSGSINPRELFF
>TRBJ1-5|.|16|.|TRBV19
TGTGCCAGTGGTTCCCGACAGGACTATAGCAATCAGCCCCAGCATTTT
CASGSRQDYSNQPQHF
>TRBJ2-2|.|15|.|TRBV6-4
TGTGCCAGCAGGTTGACAGGACACGACACCGGGGAGCTGTTTTTT
CASRLTGHDTGELFF
>TRBJ2-7|TRBD1|15|.|TRBV4-3
TGCGCCAGCAGCTCCGGGACAGGGGGACTCTACGAGCAGTACTTC
CASSSGTGGLYEQYF
>TRBJ2-1|TRBD1|15|.|TRBV4-1
TGCGCCAGCACCGAGGGGCAGGGGGCTTACAATGAGCAGTTCTTC
CASTEGQGAYNEQFF
>TRBJ2-3|.|17|.|TRBV15
TGTGCCACCAGCAGACTGACTAGGGGTACTAGCACAGATACGCAGTATTTT
CATSRLTRGTSTDTQYF
>TRBJ2-1|.|16|.|TRBV4-2
TGTGCCAGCAGCCAGGCGGGGACCACGTCCTACAATGAGCAGTTCTTC
CASSQAGTTSYNEQFF
>TRBJ2-3|.|13|.|TRBV4-3
TGCGCCAGCAGCCAAGATCCGCCAGATACGCAGTATTTT
CASSQDPPDTQYF
>TRBJ2-1|.|13|.|TRBV7-7
TGTGCTAGCACCACGTTACAGGGCAATGAGCAGTTCTTC
CASTTLQGNEQFF
>TRBJ2-7|.|12|.|TRBV7-2
TGTGCCAGCAGCCTTCGGTCCCTCGAGCAGTACTTC
CASSLRSLEQYF
>TRBJ1-2|TRBD1|19|.|TRBV29-1
TGCAGCGTTGAAGACTTCCGGGCGGGGACAGGGGGCCTTCGTTGGGGCTACACCTTC
CSVEDFRAGTGGLRWGYTF